This T cell receptor (beta chain) is from a study of shared clonotypes between healthy human individuals. Study as a whole: Aged between 18 and 49, the donors were a couple of women and three men. Researchers assigned three CD4 naive, three CD4 memory, two CD8 naive and one CD8 memory plate to each donor. Study-level points and caveats: Read depth was anticipated to influence clonotype sharing among donors.

Germline V gene lookup returns CDR1 MDHEN and CDR2 SYDVKM. V lost 5 bases to trimming and J lost 4 bases, with 13 bases between them. This CDR3 is built from 14 residues. Points on this clone: The antigen is undetermined.

The authors' processing: ImmunoSEQ gave junction-only sequences without quality scores, so filtering differed. Profiled with immunoSEQ multiplex PCR; TCRdb holds only in-frame clones, not every one. V, J and clone size are taken as reported in that table, and D and trimming were inferred from the DNA itself. In the table there are 2 million or so clones, approximately 95% of which are singletons. The V and J genes are TRBV28 and TRBJ2-3; D not resolved. This clonotype was sampled from a man aged 18 to 30 in good health. Material: naive CD4+ T cells sorted from blood. Subset given: CD45RA+ positively selected. Written as DNA, the CDR3 is TGTGCCAGCAGTCGGTCCCTATCAGCAGATACGCAGTATTTT. Translation: CASSRSLSADTQYF.